The source of this TCR beta chain is a study of cytomegalovirus exposure and HLA in healthy donors. Points from the study as a whole: TCR sequences were mostly rare, though some public TCRs occurred in many donors. The study put some 150 TCR beta chains on its list as cytomegalovirus-associated. It was found in a later analysis that first-cohort TCR clusters tended to co-occur in the 100 to 150 validation repertoires.

As concerns this clone: Its antigen remains unidentified.

V shed 4 bases, J shed 4 bases, and the junction held 3 bases outside the gene matches. This CDR3 contains 14 residues. Germline-derived CDR1 and CDR2 are MNHEY and SVGAGI. Data came from immunoSEQ multiplex PCR; TCRdb stores just in-frame clones and leaves some out. The data hold roughly 130,000 clones, with 88% observed a single time. Sequenced: PBMCs. This clonotype was obtained from a young man in good health and CMV-seronegative. The rearrangement links TRBV6-5 to TRBJ1-5, with 8 bases identical to TRBD1. Here the CDR3 reads CASSSGTGNQPQHF. The CDR3 DNA reads as TGTGCCAGCAGTTCCGGGACAGGTAATCAGCCCCAGCATTTT.